The 14 T cell receptor beta chains presented below share a single source sample, sequenced in a study of HIV-infected patients and healthy controls. No cell fractionation was done, so the repertoire covers all unsorted peripheral blood T cells. Reverse transcription used around 540 ng RNA and constant-region primers for alpha and beta. Each of the alpha and beta chains got its own library through chain-specific third strand synthesis with indices. Each CDR3 protein gets one entry after TCRdb re-called the 5' RACE reads with MiXCR. Here the sample spans roughly 18,000 distinct CDR3 sequences, approximately 10% being singletons. Sequenced material: blood. These receptors originate from an adult in good health.

The table lists this clonotype with a count of one. J is TRBJ1-2 and V is TRBV11-2; no firm D call. The CDR3 consists of 11 residues. Looked up from germline, CDR1 is SGHAT and CDR2 is FQNNGV. Trimming took 1 base from V and 9 from J, leaving 6 bases between them. The CDR3 sequence is CASSLGVRYTF. The CDR3 DNA follows: TGTGCCAGCAGCTTAGGTGTCCGCTACACCTTC.

This clonotype was detected many times. V usage is TRBV25-1 and J usage is TRBJ2-7, with 7 bases matching TRBD1. Germline V gene lookup returns CDR1 MGHDK and CDR2 SYGVNS. With V trimmed by 5 bases and J by 11 bases, 6 bases remained unmatched. The CDR3 is 11 amino acids. The CDR3 sequence is CASSTGVNKYF. CDR3 DNA sequence: TGTGCCAGCAGTACAGGGGTAAATAAGTACTTC.

In its sample, this clonotype was seen many times. This rearrangement joins TRBV7-9 to TRBJ1-1; no reliable D call. V was shortened by 4 bases and J by 3 bases, with 9 bases between the two germline ends. The CDR3 runs 13 residues. Per the germline V gene, CDR1 is SEHNR and CDR2 is FQNEAQ (reference sequence). The CDR3 DNA sequence: TGTGCCAGCAGCTATCACGGGGACACTGAAGCTTTCTTT. This codes for CASSYHGDTEAFF.

J is TRBJ2-3 and V is TRBV11-2, with D possibly matching TRBD2 (5 bases). There are 14 residues in the CDR3. Germline CDR1 and CDR2: SGHAT and FQNNGV. The V and J ends lost 2 bases and 1 base respectively, with 7 bases between them. For the CDR3, the DNA is TGTGCCAGCAGCTTAAATAGCGGCACAGATACGCAGTATTTT. Amino acid sequence: CASSLNSGTDTQYF.

The chain combines TRBV29-1 with TRBJ2-5; D may be TRBD1 or TRBD2 (5 bases each). Trimming removed 6 bases from V and 2 bases from J, with 10 bases in between. Germline assignment: CDR1 SQVTM and CDR2 ANQGSEA. The length of the CDR3 is 12 residues. The CDR3 here is CSVRDGQETQYF. CDR3 nucleotide sequence: TGCAGCGTGAGGGACGGACAAGAGACCCAGTACTTC. The variable domain in full, with the rest retrieved from reference TRBV29-1 and TRBJ2-5, is SAVISQKPSRDICQRGTSLTIQCQVDSQVTMMFWYRQQPGQSLTLIATANQGSEATYESGFVIDKFPISRPNLTFSTLTVSNMSPEDSSIYLCSVRDGQETQYFGPGTRLLVL.

This clonotype was counted only a few times. This chain uses TRBV4-1 with TRBJ1-2, with 8 bases fitting TRBD1. The CDR3 runs to 18 residues. CDR1 is MGHRA and CDR2 is YSYEKL in the germline V gene. Trimming at V came to 0 bases and at J to 4 bases, leaving 13 bases not matched to a gene. The CDR3 spells CASSQDWTGSSIAYGYTF. The CDR3 bases are TGCGCCAGCAGCCAAGATTGGACAGGGAGTAGCATCGCCTATGGCTACACCTTC.

This clonotype was seen only a few times. The genes are TRBV5-1 and TRBJ2-1, with D possibly matching TRBD1 (5 bases). Germline lookup yields CDR1 SGHRS and CDR2 YFSETQ. Trimming cost V 0 bases and J 1 base, with 8 bases left between them. The CDR3 has 15 residues. This CDR3 is CASSLARESYNEQFF. CDR3 sequence (DNA): TGCGCCAGCAGCTTGGCCAGGGAATCCTACAATGAGCAGTTCTTC. The full variable domain, with the rest looked up from reference TRBV5-1 and TRBJ2-1, is KAGVTQTPRYLIKTRGQQVTLSCSPISGHRSVSWYQQTPGQGLQFLFEYFSETQRNKGNFPGRFSGRQFSNSRSEMNVSTLELGDSALYLCASSLARESYNEQFFGPGTRLTVL.

In this sample, this clonotype turned up many times. The chain combines TRBV5-5 with TRBJ2-1; tentative D call: TRBD1 (5 bases). Trimming shortened V by 6 bases and J by 9 bases, and 16 bases separated the two germline ends. Germline assignment: CDR1 SGHKS and CDR2 YYEKEE (reference sequence). The CDR3 totals 13 residues. This CDR3 is CASTSSARGEQFF. CDR3 in DNA: TGTGCCAGCACCTCATCCGCTAGGGGTGAGCAGTTCTTC.

This clonotype showed up many times. The CDR3 loop reads CASSRNGPSMDTQYF. The DNA for the CDR3 is TGTGCCAGCTCTCGCAATGGACCCTCTATGGATACGCAGTATTTT. The J gene is TRBJ2-3, the V gene TRBV18; no definite D call. The CDR3 length is 15 residues. Between the trimmed V and J ends, which lost 6 bases and 6 bases, there was a span of 19 bases. Per the germline V gene, CDR1 is KGHSH and CDR2 is LQKENI.

This clonotype was seen many times. The chain uses TRBV7-3 and TRBJ2-3, with D possibly TRBD2 on 6 matching bases. The CDR3 is made up of 16 amino acids. Trimming took off 5 bases at V and 5 bases at J, with 20 bases between the two ends. CDR1 is SGHTA, CDR2 FQGTGA, per germline. The CDR3 region has the DNA TGTGCCAGCAGCCCGCGGGGTGGGGGAGGAGTAGATACGCAGTATTTT. This gives the protein CASSPRGGGGVDTQYF.

The rearrangement joins TRBV3-1 to TRBJ2-7; D tentatively fits TRBD1 or TRBD2 (6 bases each). Germline CDR1 and CDR2: LGHDT and YNNKEL (reference sequence). The CDR3 consists of 15 residues. V was cut by 2 bases and J by 2 bases, with 13 bases left in between. CDR3 bases: TGTGCCAGCAGCCAAAGAGGGGGGTCGACCTACGAGCAGTACTTC. Its protein product is CASSQRGGSTYEQYF.

This clonotype has only a few counts. This chain uses TRBV7-8 with TRBJ1-3; possible D gene TRBD1, 5 bases. V was cut by 7 bases and J by 1 base, with 11 bases left in between. The CDR3 is 14 residues long. Germline CDR1 is SGHVS and CDR2 is FQNEAQ. This chain's CDR3 is CASTWGGSGNTIYF. In nucleotides, the CDR3 is TGTGCCAGCACCTGGGGGGGATCTGGAAACACCATATATTTT.

This clonotype was recorded at least ten times. The J gene is TRBJ2-5, the V gene TRBV6-6, with D tentatively TRBD1 (6 bases). Germline CDR1 MNHNY, CDR2 SVGAGI (reference sequence). The CDR3 sequence is 15 residues long. Trimming removed 6 bases from V and 3 bases from J, with 17 bases in between. The CDR3 reads CASSPPGTPKETQYF. The CDR3 coding sequence is TGTGCCAGCAGCCCCCCCGGGACACCGAAAGAGACCCAGTACTTC.

This clonotype was found many times. J is TRBJ2-3 and V is TRBV10-3; unclear D gene. Trimming took 6 bases from V and 0 from J, leaving 4 bases between them. This CDR3 has 12 amino acids. Germline V gene lookup returns CDR1 ENHRY and CDR2 SYGVKD. CDR3 in amino acids: CAISSSTDTQYF. The DNA for the CDR3 is TGTGCCATCAGCTCAAGCACAGATACGCAGTATTTT.